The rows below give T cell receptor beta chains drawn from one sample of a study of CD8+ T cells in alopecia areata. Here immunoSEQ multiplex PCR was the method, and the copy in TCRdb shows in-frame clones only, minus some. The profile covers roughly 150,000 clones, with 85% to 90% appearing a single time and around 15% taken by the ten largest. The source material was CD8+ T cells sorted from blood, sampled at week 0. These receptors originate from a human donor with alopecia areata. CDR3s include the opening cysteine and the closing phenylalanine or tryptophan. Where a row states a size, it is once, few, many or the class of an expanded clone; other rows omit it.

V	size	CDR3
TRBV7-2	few	CASSLVPSGWETQYF
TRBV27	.	CASSSIDRRVKNIQYF
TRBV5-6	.	CASSQGTYEQYF
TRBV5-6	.	CASSGGAGNQPQHF
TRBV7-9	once	CASSLETGELFF
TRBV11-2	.	CASSLSGSTGELFF
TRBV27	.	CASSLGTGPTEAFF
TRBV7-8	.	CASSLRRGGLQDPDTQYF
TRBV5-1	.	CASSFVDGGDRGLEETQYF
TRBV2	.	CASRGRESFF
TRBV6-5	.	CASTPDRVWSEAFF
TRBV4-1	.	CASSPRHQTSGTYNEQFF
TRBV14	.	CASSQISDESYEQYF
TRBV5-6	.	CASSLRPAWMNTEAFF
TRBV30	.	CAWGNGATNTGELFF
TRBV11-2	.	CASSFQGASYEQYF
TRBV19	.	CASMGVRGRVTEAFF
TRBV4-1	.	CASSPGQIISGANVLTF
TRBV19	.	CASSTAGTSGPDTYEQYF
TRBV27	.	CASSRTGDEAFF
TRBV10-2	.	CASSAGGSYEQYF
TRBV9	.	CASSVDLGIYEQYF
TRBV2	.	CASLYHEQFF
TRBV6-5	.	CASSYTGGADEQFF
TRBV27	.	CASRDVGTFYEQYF
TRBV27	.	CASIGQGNYGYTF
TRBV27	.	CASRLAGSPGEQFF
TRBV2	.	CASPDSGNTIYF
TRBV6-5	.	CASSSARGVETQYF
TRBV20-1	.	CSATSGPQYF